A selection of T cell receptor beta chains follows, all from one sample in a study of T cells after yellow fever vaccination. One entry per CDR3 protein, called by TCRdb with MiXCR from the 5' RACE reads. The table lists around 88,000 distinct CDR3 sequences, approximately 12% of them singletons. The specimen comprised CD8+ T cells not binding an NS4B(214-222) dextramer, sorted from PBMCs, sampled more than 20 days after the first yellow fever vaccination. These TCRs come from a man between 18 and 29 years old who received the YFV17D yellow fever vaccine. Both conserved end residues are part of each CDR3. The D gene is left open where the match is weak. The size entry is marked missing in some rows and otherwise reads once, few, many or a size class.

cdr3_aa	cdr3_nt	j_call	d_call	clone_size	v_call
CATSVPVGSGGAADTQYF	TGTGCCACCAGTGTCCCGGTGGGTAGCGGGGGGGCAGCAGATACGCAGTATTTT	TRBJ2-3	TRBD2	many	TRBV24-1
CASSQQGLSGANVLTF	TGCGCCAGCAGCCAGCAGGGGCTCTCTGGGGCCAACGTCCTGACTTTC	TRBJ2-6	.	many	TRBV4-3
CASSLAGGVKGEQFF	TGCGCCAGCAGCTTGGCCGGGGGGGTAAAGGGTGAGCAGTTCTTC	TRBJ2-1	TRBD2	.	TRBV5-1
CASSSNTLGGGAYNEQFF	TGTGCCAGCAGCTCTAATACTCTCGGGGGTGGTGCCTACAATGAGCAGTTCTTC	TRBJ2-1	.	few	TRBV11-1
CASIKNRGRPSDGYTF	TGTGCCAGTATCAAAAACAGGGGGCGGCCCTCGGATGGCTACACCTTC	TRBJ1-2	TRBD1	.	TRBV19
CASSLISGDPMNTEAFF	TGTGCCAGCAGCTTAATTAGCGGGGATCCAATGAACACTGAAGCTTTCTTT	TRBJ1-1	.	few	TRBV7-2
CASSPTVGTGGLNTGELFF	TGTGCTAGCAGCCCAACGGTCGGGACAGGGGGCCTGAACACCGGGGAGCTGTTTTTT	TRBJ2-2	TRBD1	few	TRBV7-7
CASSAGPVLNTEAFF	TGTGCCAGCAGCGCCGGACCAGTTCTGAACACTGAAGCTTTCTTT	TRBJ1-1	.	few	TRBV7-9
CASSWQANSYEQYF	TGTGCCAGTAGTTGGCAGGCTAACTCCTACGAGCAGTACTTC	TRBJ2-7	.	few	TRBV19
CATEPWTGAAGELFF	TGTGCCACCGAACCCTGGACAGGGGCGGCCGGGGAGCTGTTTTTT	TRBJ2-2	TRBD1	.	TRBV19
CASSSTGSYGYTF	TGTGCCAGCAGCTCGACAGGGAGCTATGGCTACACCTTC	TRBJ1-2	TRBD1	.	TRBV6-1
CSARGGLAGVNEQFF	TGCAGTGCTAGAGGGGGACTAGCGGGGGTCAATGAGCAGTTCTTC	TRBJ2-1	TRBD2	.	TRBV20-1
CASSPLQTGGPTDTQYF	TGTGCCAGCAGCCCGCTCCAAACGGGGGGACCCACAGATACGCAGTATTTT	TRBJ2-3	TRBD2	.	TRBV7-9
CASSLAVSGPTDTQYF	TGTGCCAGCAGCTTAGCGGTGTCAGGGCCCACAGATACGCAGTATTTT	TRBJ2-3	.	.	TRBV7-9
CASSFGSRGLETQYF	TGTGCTAGCAGCTTCGGGTCCAGAGGGCTGGAGACCCAGTACTTC	TRBJ2-5	.	few	TRBV7-7
CASSSQTGANTGELFF	TGTGCCAGCAGCTCCCAGACAGGAGCGAACACCGGGGAGCTGTTTTTT	TRBJ2-2	.	.	TRBV7-3
CSADKTDRSGREKLFF	TGCAGTGCTGATAAAACCGACAGGTCAGGACGTGAGAAACTGTTTTTT	TRBJ1-4	.	once	TRBV20-1
CASSPRTSGGGAPGELFF	TGTGCCAGCAGCCCCCGGACTAGCGGGGGGGGAGCCCCCGGGGAGCTGTTTTTT	TRBJ2-2	TRBD2	few	TRBV9
CAIPGPHTGELFF	TGTGCCATCCCGGGACCCCACACCGGGGAGCTGTTTTTT	TRBJ2-2	.	.	TRBV2
CSASTIERGVNEQFF	TGCAGTGCGTCCACCATCGAGCGGGGAGTCAATGAGCAGTTCTTC	TRBJ2-1	TRBD2	.	TRBV20-1
CASSLARGPAFF	TGTGCCAGCAGCTTAGCCCGGGGGCCGGCTTTCTTT	TRBJ1-1	.	.	TRBV7-9
CASSKGTSGQETQYF	TGCGCCAGCAGCAAGGGGACTAGCGGGCAAGAGACCCAGTACTTC	TRBJ2-5	TRBD2	.	TRBV5-1
CASSAGTSLYEQYF	TGTGCCAGCAGCGCCGGGACTAGCCTCTACGAGCAGTACTTC	TRBJ2-7	TRBD2	.	TRBV9
CASSQESTNNEQFF	TGTGCCAGCAGCCAAGAAAGCACAAACAATGAGCAGTTCTTC	TRBJ2-1	.	many	TRBV3-1
CASSSQGNFNEQFF	TGTGCCAGCAGTTCACAGGGGAATTTCAATGAGCAGTTCTTC	TRBJ2-1	TRBD1	.	TRBV27
CASSLWGDQPQHF	TGTGCCAGCAGTCTCTGGGGGGATCAGCCCCAGCATTTT	TRBJ1-5	.	.	TRBV6-2/TRBV6-3
CASTLTEQETQYF	TGTGCCAGCACCCTGACGGAACAAGAGACCCAGTACTTC	TRBJ2-5	.	many	TRBV6-2/TRBV6-3
CASSDPPGGTGGNEQFF	TGTGCCAGCAGTGACCCGCCGGGGGGGACAGGGGGGAATGAGCAGTTCTTC	TRBJ2-1	TRBD1	.	TRBV6-1
CAISESVEYEQYF	TGTGCCATCAGTGAGTCGGTAGAATACGAGCAGTACTTC	TRBJ2-7	.	few	TRBV10-3
CSARGADRTNEKLFF	TGCAGTGCTAGAGGGGCGGACCGAACTAATGAAAAACTGTTTTTT	TRBJ1-4	.	.	TRBV20-1
CASSLAGTSLPDTQYF	TGTGCCAGCAGCTTAGCGGGGACTAGTCTACCAGATACGCAGTATTTT	TRBJ2-3	TRBD2	few	TRBV7-2
CASSLDDSIYGYTF	TGTGCCAGCAGCTTGGACGACAGCATCTATGGCTACACCTTC	TRBJ1-2	.	.	TRBV5-8
CASSSSWTGKFTDTQYF	TGTGCCAGCAGCTCCTCCTGGACGGGGAAATTCACAGATACGCAGTATTTT	TRBJ2-3	.	few	TRBV7-3
CASSWTENYNEQFF	TGTGCCAGCAGTTGGACCGAGAACTACAATGAGCAGTTCTTC	TRBJ2-1	.	.	TRBV12-3/TRBV12-4
CASSQVVALETQYF	TGCGCCAGCAGCCAAGTTGTTGCCCTGGAGACCCAGTACTTC	TRBJ2-5	.	.	TRBV4-1
CASSQVSQGDYGYTF	TGTGCCAGCAGCCAAGTCTCCCAGGGCGACTATGGCTACACCTTC	TRBJ1-2	.	.	TRBV4-2
CSARERDRSPKNYGYTF	TGCAGTGCTAGAGAGCGGGACAGGAGCCCCAAAAACTATGGCTACACCTTC	TRBJ1-2	TRBD1	few	TRBV20-1
CASSQTPGGDRGRHEQYF	TGTGCCAGCAGCCAAACCCCGGGGGGGGACAGGGGGCGTCACGAGCAGTACTTC	TRBJ2-7	TRBD1	.	TRBV7-6
CASSIPSGGVTLSVNEQFF	TGCGCCAGCAGCATTCCTAGCGGGGGGGTGACTTTGAGTGTCAATGAGCAGTTCTTC	TRBJ2-1	TRBD2	.	TRBV5-1
CASSETGVEAFF	TGTGCCAGCAGCGAGACAGGGGTTGAAGCTTTCTTT	TRBJ1-1	TRBD1	.	TRBV7-2
CASRYRDGYQPQHF	TGTGCCAGCAGATACCGGGACGGATATCAGCCCCAGCATTTT	TRBJ1-5	.	once	TRBV6-2/TRBV6-3
CRLPIAGAGDTQYF	TGCAGACTACCAATAGCGGGGGCGGGGGATACGCAGTATTTT	TRBJ2-3	TRBD2	few	TRBV20-1
CASSQDQLRRGDRKFF	TGCGCCAGCAGCCAAGACCAACTTCGGCGGGGGGATAGAAAGTTCTTC	TRBJ2-1	TRBD2	few	TRBV4-3
CASGPGQGTNEKLFF	TGTGCTAGTGGTCCGGGACAGGGCACTAATGAAAAACTGTTTTTT	TRBJ1-4	TRBD1	few	TRBV12-5
CASSQVRDGAEAFF	TGCGCCAGCAGCCAAGTTAGGGACGGGGCTGAAGCTTTCTTT	TRBJ1-1	.	few	TRBV4-1
CASSTRGGHQPQHF	TGTGCCAGCAGTACCCGCGGGGGGCATCAGCCCCAGCATTTT	TRBJ1-5	.	.	TRBV6-1
CASSYLTLTGYYEQYF	TGTGCCAGCAGTTACCTTACTTTGACAGGGTACTACGAGCAGTACTTC	TRBJ2-7	TRBD1	few	TRBV6-2/TRBV6-3
CASSYSQGRDEQFF	TGTGCCAGCAGTTACTCTCAGGGAAGGGATGAGCAGTTCTTC	TRBJ2-1	.	.	TRBV6-5
CASSMDRGGNTEAFF	TGTGCCAGCAGCATGGACAGGGGAGGGAACACTGAAGCTTTCTTT	TRBJ1-1	TRBD1	few	TRBV5-6
CASSETTLSSYNSPLHF	TGTGCCAGCAGTGAAACAACACTGAGCTCCTATAATTCACCCCTCCACTTT	TRBJ1-6	.	.	TRBV2
CASTDGGGATQYF	TGTGCCAGCACCGACGGAGGGGGCGCGACCCAGTACTTC	TRBJ2-5	.	few	TRBV28
CSARPEGFSGPYNEQFF	TGCAGTGCTAGACCTGAGGGTTTCAGCGGGCCCTACAATGAGCAGTTCTTC	TRBJ2-1	.	.	TRBV20-1
CASSPLTGNTEAFF	TGTGCCAGCAGCCCCTTGACAGGGAACACTGAAGCTTTCTTT	TRBJ1-1	.	few	TRBV5-5
CASSVGTGTEAFF	TGTGCCAGCAGCGTAGGGACGGGCACTGAAGCTTTCTTT	TRBJ1-1	.	medium-sized	TRBV9
CASSSGRPSNQPQHF	TGTGCCAGCAGCTCCGGACGACCTAGCAATCAGCCCCAGCATTTT	TRBJ1-5	.	few	TRBV12-3/TRBV12-4
CASSELAGGPDTQYF	TGTGCCAGCAGTGAACTAGCGGGGGGGCCAGATACGCAGTATTTT	TRBJ2-3	TRBD2	medium-sized	TRBV6-1
CASSQDFPGYQPQHF	TGTGCCAGCAGCCAAGATTTCCCCGGGTATCAGCCCCAGCATTTT	TRBJ1-5	.	.	TRBV3-1
CATSRGTGSTDTQYF	TGTGCCACCAGCAGAGGGACAGGGTCAACAGATACGCAGTATTTT	TRBJ2-3	TRBD1	.	TRBV15
CASSRGPGSTDTQYF	TGCGCCAGCAGTAGAGGTCCCGGTAGCACAGATACGCAGTATTTT	TRBJ2-3	.	.	TRBV5-1